Listed below are T cell receptor beta chains from one sample, sequenced in a study of control samples from healthy donors and cancer patients. Repertoires were generated with immunoSEQ multiplex PCR, while TCRdb's copy carries only in-frame clones and drops some. The sample holds 160,000 or so clones, about 95% seen once. Sequencing was done on a sample of PBMCs. Receptors originate from a man in his sixties with colorectal cancer. CDR3s include the opening cysteine and the closing phenylalanine or tryptophan. D genes are given only for firm matches. Not every row has a clone size; where given, it reads once, few, many or a size class.

j_gene | abundance | len | d_gene | v_gene | CDR3aa | CDR3nt
TRBJ2-5 | . | 16 | . | TRBV19 | CASSTPRGTSQETQYF | TGTGCCAGTAGTACCCCCCGAGGGACTTCACAAGAGACCCAGTACTTC
TRBJ1-1 | . | 13 | TRBD1 | TRBV29-1 | CSAAGQGNTEAFF | TGCAGCGCTGCCGGACAGGGGAACACTGAAGCTTTCTTT
TRBJ1-5 | . | 13 | . | TRBV27 | CASSFSLNQPQHF | TGTGCCAGCAGTTTTTCTCTCAATCAGCCCCAGCATTTT
TRBJ2-5 | . | 16 | . | TRBV30 | CAWSVRGARAGETQYF | TGTGCCTGGAGTGTACGAGGTGCTAGGGCCGGCGAGACCCAGTACTTC
TRBJ1-2 | . | 15 | . | TRBV7-9 | CASSPGGTASYGYTF | TGTGCCAGCAGCCCCGGGGGGACGGCGTCCTATGGCTACACCTTC
TRBJ2-7 | . | 15 | . | TRBV15 | CATSREEGGSYEQYF | TGTGCCACCAGCAGAGAAGAGGGGGGCTCCTACGAGCAGTACTTC
TRBJ1-5 | . | 15 | . | TRBV10-3 | CAISEYSGLNQPQHF | TGTGCCATCAGTGAGTATTCCGGCCTCAATCAGCCCCAGCATTTT
TRBJ1-6 | . | 16 | . | TRBV6-5 | CASSYSKNRDNSPLHF | TGTGCCAGCAGTTACTCGAAGAACAGGGATAATTCACCCCTCCACTTT
TRBJ1-5 | . | 15 | . | TRBV4-1 | CASSQDFPSNQPQHF | TGCGCCAGCAGCCAAGATTTCCCGAGCAATCAGCCCCAGCATTTT
TRBJ1-5 | . | 14 | . | TRBV2 | CASSPDGSNQPQHF | TGTGCCAGCAGTCCCGACGGGTCCAATCAGCCCCAGCATTTT
TRBJ2-7 | . | 13 | TRBD1 | TRBV20-1 | CSASGSGGREQYF | TGCAGTGCTAGTGGTTCAGGGGGCCGCGAGCAGTACTTC
TRBJ1-2 | . | 12 | . | TRBV6-5 | CASTPGPYGYTF | TGTGCCAGCACTCCAGGGCCCTATGGCTACACCTTC
TRBJ1-1 | . | 14 | TRBD1 | TRBV6-5 | CASRHRDRGTEAFF | TGTGCCAGCAGACACCGGGACAGGGGGACTGAAGCTTTCTTT
TRBJ2-7 | . | 15 | . | TRBV11-3 | CASSLGRRGAYEQYF | TGTGCCAGCAGCCTAGGACGGCGAGGGGCCTACGAGCAGTACTTC
TRBJ1-1 | . | 11 | . | TRBV11-2 | CASSQHTEAFF | TGTGCCAGCAGCCAGCACACTGAAGCTTTCTTT
TRBJ2-5 | . | 14 | . | TRBV11-2 | CASSLDGRGGTQYF | TGTGCCAGCAGCTTAGATGGTCGGGGAGGGACCCAGTACTTC
TRBJ2-7 | . | 13 | TRBD1 | TRBV5-1 | CASSPDRGYEQYF | TGCGCCAGCAGCCCTGACAGGGGTTACGAGCAGTACTTC
TRBJ1-5 | . | 15 | . | TRBV24-1 | CATSERGLSNQPQHF | TGTGCCACCAGTGAACGGGGGCTTAGCAATCAGCCCCAGCATTTT
TRBJ2-5 | once | 15 | . | TRBV6-5 | CASSYTGATGETQYF | TGTGCCAGCAGTTACACGGGGGCGACGGGCGAGACCCAGTACTTC
TRBJ2-7 | once | 15 | . | TRBV7-2 | CASSLVADLPYEQYF | TGTGCCAGCAGCTTAGTAGCAGATCTACCCTACGAGCAGTACTTC
TRBJ2-7 | . | 13 | TRBD1 | TRBV10-3 | CAISGTVDYEQYF | TGTGCCATCTCCGGGACAGTAGACTACGAGCAGTACTTC
TRBJ2-2 | . | 19 | TRBD2 | TRBV4-1 | CASSLPPGLAGGDTGELFF | TGCGCCAGCAGCCTCCCTCCGGGACTAGCGGGGGGGGACACCGGGGAGCTGTTTTTT
TRBJ2-3 | . | 15 | . | TRBV6-5 | CATARGVASTDTQYF | TGTGCCACCGCCAGGGGGGTTGCTAGCACAGATACGCAGTATTTT
TRBJ1-3 | . | 17 | . | TRBV4-3 | CASSQEYPGGSGNTIYF | TGCGCCAGCAGCCAAGAGTACCCGGGGGGCTCTGGAAACACCATATATTTT
TRBJ1-1 | . | 14 | . | TRBV28 | CASRYGTENTEAFF | TGTGCCAGCAGATATGGGACGGAGAACACTGAAGCTTTCTTT
TRBJ1-5 | . | 15 | . | TRBV27 | CASSVKRNSNQPQHF | TGTGCCAGCAGTGTCAAGAGAAATAGCAATCAGCCCCAGCATTTT
TRBJ2-5 | few | 16 | TRBD2 | TRBV4-1 | CASSQGNSGGKETQYF | TGCGCCAGCAGCCAAGGAAATAGCGGGGGAAAAGAGACCCAGTACTTC